The 8 T cell receptor beta chains presented below share a single source sample, sequenced in a study of blood T cell repertoires in COVID-19. Using immunoSEQ multiplex PCR, the repertoire was profiled, and TCRdb retains in-frame clones only, with some absent. The sample lists around 300,000 clones; 80% to 90% were seen once. The source material was PBMCs or T cells enriched from blood (not recorded which). These receptors all come from a man aged 25 to 40 who had recovered from COVID-19.

V is TRBV19 and J is TRBJ2-5; D is perhaps TRBD2 (6 bases). Germline-derived CDR1 and CDR2 are LNHDA and SQIVND (reference sequence). V was pared by 3 bases and J by 4 bases, with 12 bases between. The CDR3 is made up of 14 amino acids. CDR3 region: CASSIGLARETQYF. DNA of the CDR3: TGTGCCAGTAGTATTGGGCTAGCGAGAGAGACCCAGTACTTC. Supplemented by reference TRBV19 and TRBJ2-5, the full variable domain reads DGGITQSPKYLFRKEGQNVTLSCEQNLNHDAMYWYRQDPGQGLRLIYYSQIVNDFQKGDIAEGYSVSREKKESFPLTVTSAQKNPTAFYLCASSIGLARETQYFGPGTRLLVL.

This chain connects TRBV5-4 to TRBJ1-5, with D hard to call. From germline, CDR1 is SGHNT and CDR2 YYREEE (reference sequence). V shed 7 bases and J shed 4 bases, with 12 bases lying between them. The CDR3 loop spans 13 amino acids. The CDR3 protein is CASPHGPNQPQHF. Here the CDR3 DNA reads TGTGCCAGCCCGCATGGGCCGAATCAGCCCCAGCATTTT. The full variable domain, with the rest looked up from reference TRBV5-4 and TRBJ1-5, is ETGVTQSPTHLIKTRGQQVTLRCSSQSGHNTVSWYQQALGQGPQFIFQYYREEENGRGNFPPRFSGLQFPNYSSELNVNALELDDSALYLCASPHGPNQPQHFGDGTRLSIL.

This sequence joins TRBV5-5 and TRBJ2-7, with 9 bases fitting TRBD1. The CDR3 is made up of 16 amino acids. Germline-derived CDR1 and CDR2 are SGHKS and YYEKEE (reference sequence). The J segment lost 3 bases and the V segment lost 4 bases, leaving 11 bases of the junction unmatched. The CDR3 is CASSLSQGARVYEQYF. The DNA for the CDR3 is TGTGCCAGCAGCCTTTCACAGGGGGCGAGGGTCTACGAGCAGTACTTC.

The rearrangement links TRBV7-6 to TRBJ2-5; 10 nucleotides align to TRBD2. CDR3 size: 16 residues. Germline V gene lookup returns CDR1 SGHVS and CDR2 FNYEAQ. The junction had 7 bases not matched to a gene; V was cut back by 1 base and J by 5 bases. The CDR3 loop is CASSLDLAGGRETQYF. The CDR3, as DNA: TGTGCCAGCAGCTTAGATTTAGCGGGGGGCCGGGAGACCCAGTACTTC.

This chain uses TRBV5-6 with TRBJ2-5; 7 positions match TRBD2. The trim removed 4 bases at V and 6 bases at J, leaving 15 bases unmatched. Germline CDR1 is SGHDT and CDR2 is YYEEEE. This CDR3 has 16 amino acids. The CDR3 bases are TGTGCCAGCAGCCCGGGGCGGGGCGGGGGTGGAAAGACCCAGTACTTC. This sequence encodes CASSPGRGGGGKTQYF.

V usage is TRBV7-2 and J usage is TRBJ2-7; D possibly corresponds to TRBD1 (5 bases). V was pared by 4 bases and J by 0 bases, with 7 bases between. The CDR3 spans 13 residues. The germline V gene has CDR1 SGHTA and CDR2 FQGNSA. Here the CDR3 reads CASSSRASYEQYF. CDR3 nucleotide sequence: TGTGCCAGCAGCTCCAGGGCCTCCTACGAGCAGTACTTC.

Of note for this clone: Other DNA sequences from this sample encode an identical CDR3 as well. This chain links TRBV5-1 with TRBJ2-3, with D possibly matching TRBD2 (5 bases). Germline values: CDR1 SGHRS, CDR2 YFSETQ. The CDR3 contains 13 residues. Deletions cut 2 bases from V and 2 bases from J, with 6 bases between. The CDR3 DNA sequence: TGCGCCAGCAGCTTAGCGGTCACAGATACGCAGTATTTT. Protein: CASSLAVTDTQYF.

The rearrangement joins TRBV6-5 to TRBJ1-5; maybe TRBD1 (6 bases). V lost 6 bases to trimming and J lost 7 bases, with 16 bases between them. CDR1 and CDR2 from the germline V gene are MNHEY and SVGAGI. This CDR3 is built from 14 residues. The CDR3, as DNA: TGTGCCAGCAGGGACAGCCCTCAATCCCAGCCCCAGCATTTT. This encodes CASRDSPQSQPQHF.